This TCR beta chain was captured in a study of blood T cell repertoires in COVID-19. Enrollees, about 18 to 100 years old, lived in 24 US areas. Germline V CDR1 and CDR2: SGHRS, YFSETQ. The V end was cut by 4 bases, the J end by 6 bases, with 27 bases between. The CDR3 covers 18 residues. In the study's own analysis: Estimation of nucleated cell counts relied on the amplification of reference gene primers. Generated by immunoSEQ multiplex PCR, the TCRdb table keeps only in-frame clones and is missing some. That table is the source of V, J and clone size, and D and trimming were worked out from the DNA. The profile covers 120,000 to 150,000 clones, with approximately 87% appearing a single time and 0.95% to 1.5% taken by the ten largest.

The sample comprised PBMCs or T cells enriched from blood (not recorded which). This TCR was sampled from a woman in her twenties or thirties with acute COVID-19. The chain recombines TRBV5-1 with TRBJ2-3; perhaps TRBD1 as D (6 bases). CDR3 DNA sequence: TGCGCCAGCAGCGGGGCTCAGGGGAAAGTATCCTTGAGTGATACGCAGTATTTT. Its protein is CASSGAQGKVSLSDTQYF.